This T cell receptor beta chain was retrieved from a study of blood T cell repertoires in COVID-19. About the study: Researchers got acute and convalescent COVID-19 samples from the United States, Italy and Spain. The analysed material was cDNA or gDNA that came from T cells, B-cell-depleted T cells, or PBMCs.

Germline trimming cut 6 bases from V and 3 bases from J; bases unmatched to any gene: 10. This CDR3 comprises 16 residues. Germline assignment: CDR1 MNHEY and CDR2 SVGEGT. Authors' analysis steps: Amplification with reference gene primers provided the estimates of nucleated cell counts. Measured with immunoSEQ multiplex PCR; TCRdb has only the in-frame clones, and not every one. V and J calls plus clone size are reproduced from that table; the DNA served to infer D and trimming. Of about 280,000 clones in the sample, roughly 85% were seen once. This chain connects TRBV6-2 or TRBV6-3 to TRBJ2-2; 7 nucleotides match TRBD2. What was sequenced was peripheral blood. The receptor's source is a man in his fifties or sixties with active or convalescent COVID-19. The CDR3 spells CASSPGGAGDTGELFF. Here the CDR3 DNA reads TGTGCCAGCAGCCCAGGCGGGGCGGGAGACACCGGGGAGCTGTTTTTT.